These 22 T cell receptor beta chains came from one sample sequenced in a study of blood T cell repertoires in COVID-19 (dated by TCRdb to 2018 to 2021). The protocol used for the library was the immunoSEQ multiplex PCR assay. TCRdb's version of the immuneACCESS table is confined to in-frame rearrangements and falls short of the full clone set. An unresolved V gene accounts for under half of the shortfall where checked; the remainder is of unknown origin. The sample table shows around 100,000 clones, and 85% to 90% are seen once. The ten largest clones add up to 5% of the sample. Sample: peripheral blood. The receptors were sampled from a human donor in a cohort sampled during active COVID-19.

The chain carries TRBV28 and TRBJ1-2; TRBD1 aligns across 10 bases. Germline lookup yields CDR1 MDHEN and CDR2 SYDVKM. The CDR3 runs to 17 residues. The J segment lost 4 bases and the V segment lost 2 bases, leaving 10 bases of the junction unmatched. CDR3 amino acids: CASSLGWDRGFGYGYTF. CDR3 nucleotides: TGTGCCAGCAGTTTAGGCTGGGACAGGGGTTTTGGCTATGGCTACACCTTC.

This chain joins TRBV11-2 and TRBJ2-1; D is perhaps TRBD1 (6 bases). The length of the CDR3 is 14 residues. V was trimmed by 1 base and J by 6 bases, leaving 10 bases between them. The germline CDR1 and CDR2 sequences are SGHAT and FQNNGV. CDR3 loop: CASSLAGARNEQFF. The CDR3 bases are TGTGCCAGCAGCTTAGCAGGGGCCCGCAATGAGCAGTTCTTC.

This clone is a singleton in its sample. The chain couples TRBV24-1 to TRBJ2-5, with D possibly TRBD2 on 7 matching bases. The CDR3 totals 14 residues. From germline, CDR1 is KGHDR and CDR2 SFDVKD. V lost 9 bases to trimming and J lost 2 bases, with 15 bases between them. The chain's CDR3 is CATGAGAYQETQYF. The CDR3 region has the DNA TGTGCCACCGGGGCGGGGGCATATCAAGAGACCCAGTACTTC.

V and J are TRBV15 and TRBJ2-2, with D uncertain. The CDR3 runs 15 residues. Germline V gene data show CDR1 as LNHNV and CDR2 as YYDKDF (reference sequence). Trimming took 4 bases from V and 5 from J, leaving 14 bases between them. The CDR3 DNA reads TGTGCCACCAGCAACAACAAGATATCAACCGGGGAGCTGTTTTTT. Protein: CATSNNKISTGELFF.

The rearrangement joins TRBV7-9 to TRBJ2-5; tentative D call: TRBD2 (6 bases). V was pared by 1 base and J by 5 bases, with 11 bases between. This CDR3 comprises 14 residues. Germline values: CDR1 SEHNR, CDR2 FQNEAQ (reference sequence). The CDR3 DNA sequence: TGTGCCAGCAGCTTAGAGAACAGCGGGGAGACCCAGTACTTC. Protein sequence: CASSLENSGETQYF.

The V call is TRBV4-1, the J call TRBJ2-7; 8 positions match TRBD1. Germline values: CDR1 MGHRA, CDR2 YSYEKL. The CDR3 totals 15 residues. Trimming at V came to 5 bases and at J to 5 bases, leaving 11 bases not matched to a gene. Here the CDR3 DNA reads TGCGCCAGCAGCTTGAGCGGGCAGGGGGCCCACGAGCAGTACTTC. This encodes CASSLSGQGAHEQYF.

CDR3 protein: CASSKGGDRANTF. DNA of the CDR3: TGTGCCAGCAGCAAAGGCGGGGACAGGGCTAACACCTTC. The chain recombines TRBV21-1 with TRBJ1-2; the table assigns TRBD1, which was not confirmed against the DNA. TRBV21-1 constitutes a pseudogene. This CDR3 comprises 13 residues.

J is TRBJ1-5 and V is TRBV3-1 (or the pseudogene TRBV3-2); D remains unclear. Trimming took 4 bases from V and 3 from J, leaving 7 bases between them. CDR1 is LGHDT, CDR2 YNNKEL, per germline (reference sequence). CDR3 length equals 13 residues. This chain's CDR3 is CASSPQINQPQHF. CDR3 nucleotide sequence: TGTGCCAGCAGCCCCCAGATCAATCAGCCCCAGCATTTT.

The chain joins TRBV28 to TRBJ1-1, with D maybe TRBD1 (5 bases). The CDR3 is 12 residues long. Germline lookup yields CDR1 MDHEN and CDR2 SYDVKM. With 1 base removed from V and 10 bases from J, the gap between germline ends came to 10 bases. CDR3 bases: TGTGCCAGCAGTTTATCGCGGGGCCTAGCTTTCTTT. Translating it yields CASSLSRGLAFF.

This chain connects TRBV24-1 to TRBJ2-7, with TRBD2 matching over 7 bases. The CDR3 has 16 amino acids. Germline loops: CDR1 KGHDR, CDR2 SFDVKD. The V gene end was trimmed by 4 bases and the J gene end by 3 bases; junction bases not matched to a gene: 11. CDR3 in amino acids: CATSDVLLAESYEQYF. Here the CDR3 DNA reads TGTGCCACCAGTGACGTACTTCTAGCGGAGAGCTACGAGCAGTACTTC.

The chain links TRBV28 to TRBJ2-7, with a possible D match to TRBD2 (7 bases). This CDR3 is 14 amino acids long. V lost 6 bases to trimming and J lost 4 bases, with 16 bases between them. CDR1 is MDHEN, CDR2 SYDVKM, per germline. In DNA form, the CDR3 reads TGTGCCAGCAGGATGGGGGGGCCCAGATACGAGCAGTACTTC. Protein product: CASRMGGPRYEQYF.

This CDR3 is CASSLGIAGSYEQYF. The CDR3 nucleotides read TGTGCCAGCAGCCTCGGAATAGCGGGTTCCTACGAGCAGTACTTC. The gene calls are TRBV4-2 and TRBJ2-7, with 7 bases identical to TRBD2. Germline V CDR1 and CDR2: LGHNA, YNFKEQ. J gave up 1 base and V 4 bases, and 7 bases lay outside the gene matches. The CDR3 extends over 15 amino acids.

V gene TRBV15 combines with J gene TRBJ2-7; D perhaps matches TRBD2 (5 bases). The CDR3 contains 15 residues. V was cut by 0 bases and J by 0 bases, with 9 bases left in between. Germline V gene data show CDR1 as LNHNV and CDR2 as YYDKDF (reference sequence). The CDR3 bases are TGTGCCACCAGCAGAGATTCGGGGAGCTCCTACGAGCAGTACTTC. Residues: CATSRDSGSSYEQYF. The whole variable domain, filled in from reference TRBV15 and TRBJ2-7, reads DAMVIQNPRYQVTQFGKPVTLSCSQTLNHNVMYWYQQKSSQAPKLLFHYYDKDFNNEADTPDNFQSRRPNTSFCFLDIRSPGLGDTAMYLCATSRDSGSSYEQYFGPGTRLTVT.

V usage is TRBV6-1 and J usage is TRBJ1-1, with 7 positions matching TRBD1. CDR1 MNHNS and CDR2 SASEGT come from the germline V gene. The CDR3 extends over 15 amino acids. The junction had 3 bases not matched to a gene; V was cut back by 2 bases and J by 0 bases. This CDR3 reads CASSEQTGMNTEAFF. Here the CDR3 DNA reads TGTGCCAGCAGTGAACAGACAGGGATGAACACTGAAGCTTTCTTT.

The DNA for the CDR3 is TGTGCCAGCAGCTTAATCGGGACTCCCTCTGGGGCCAACGTCCTGACTTTC. Translated: CASSLIGTPSGANVLTF. The rearrangement uses TRBV7-3 and TRBJ2-6; D possibly corresponds to TRBD2 (6 bases). V dropped 1 base and J dropped 0 bases, with 10 bases sitting between them. The CDR3 is 17 amino acids. CDR1 and CDR2 from the germline V gene are SGHTA and FQGTGA.

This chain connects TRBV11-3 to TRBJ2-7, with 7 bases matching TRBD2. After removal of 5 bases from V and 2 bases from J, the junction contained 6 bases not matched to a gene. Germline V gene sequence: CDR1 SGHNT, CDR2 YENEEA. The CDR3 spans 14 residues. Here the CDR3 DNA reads TGTGCCAGCAGCCCGGGGGGTGGCACCTACGAGCAGTACTTC. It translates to CASSPGGGTYEQYF.

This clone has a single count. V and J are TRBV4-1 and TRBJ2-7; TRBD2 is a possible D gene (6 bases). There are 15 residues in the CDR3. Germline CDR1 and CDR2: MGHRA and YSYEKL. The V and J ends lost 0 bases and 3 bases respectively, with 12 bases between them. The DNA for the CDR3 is TGCGCCAGCAGCCAAGAACCAGTGGGGGGCTACGAGCAGTACTTC. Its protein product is CASSQEPVGGYEQYF.

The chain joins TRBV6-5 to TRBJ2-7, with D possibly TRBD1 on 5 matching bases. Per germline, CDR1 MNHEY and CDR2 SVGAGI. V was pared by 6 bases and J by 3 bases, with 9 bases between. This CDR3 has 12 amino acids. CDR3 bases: TGTGCCAGCAGCCAGGGTTACTACGAGCAGTACTTC. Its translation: CASSQGYYEQYF.

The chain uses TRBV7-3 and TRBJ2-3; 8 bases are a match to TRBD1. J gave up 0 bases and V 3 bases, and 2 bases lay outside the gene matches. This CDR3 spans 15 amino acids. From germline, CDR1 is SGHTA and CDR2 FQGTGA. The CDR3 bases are TGTGCCAGCAGCTTCACAGGGGGGAGCACAGATACGCAGTATTTT. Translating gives CASSFTGGSTDTQYF. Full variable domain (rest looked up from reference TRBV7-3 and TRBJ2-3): GAGVSQTPSNKVTEKGKYVELRCDPISGHTALYWYRQSLGQGPEFLIYFQGTGAADDSGLPNDRFFAVRPEGSVSTLKIQRTERGDSAVYLCASSFTGGSTDTQYFGPGTRLTVL.

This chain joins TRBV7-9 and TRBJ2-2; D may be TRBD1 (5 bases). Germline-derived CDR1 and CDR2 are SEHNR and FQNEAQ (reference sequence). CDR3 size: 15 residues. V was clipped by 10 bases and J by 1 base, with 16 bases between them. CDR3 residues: CATIKKGQNTGELFF. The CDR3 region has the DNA TGTGCCACCATAAAAAAGGGGCAGAACACCGGGGAGCTGTTTTTT.

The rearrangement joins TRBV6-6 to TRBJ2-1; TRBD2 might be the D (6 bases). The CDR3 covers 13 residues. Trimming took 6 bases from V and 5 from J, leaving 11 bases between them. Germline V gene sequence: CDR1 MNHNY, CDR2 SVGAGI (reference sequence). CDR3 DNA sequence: TGTGCCAGCAGGCGACCGGGAGACAATGAGCAGTTCTTC. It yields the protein CASRRPGDNEQFF.

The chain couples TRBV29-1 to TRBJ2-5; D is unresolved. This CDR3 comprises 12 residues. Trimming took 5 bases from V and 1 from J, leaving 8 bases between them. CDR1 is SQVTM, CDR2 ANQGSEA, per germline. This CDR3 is CSVRLTQETQYF. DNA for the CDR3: TGCAGCGTTAGACTGACCCAAGAGACCCAGTACTTC.